The 7 T cell receptor beta chains below all came from one sample that was sequenced in a study of CD8+CD57+ T cells in acquired aplastic anemia. Whoever was chosen for sequencing had shown CD8+CD57+ cell expansion by flow cytometry. Using genomic DNA as the template, TCR beta VDJ and CDR3 profiling was carried out. TCRdb reprocessed the reads via MiXCR and lists one record per CDR3 protein. The sample consists of roughly 190,000 distinct CDR3 sequences, less than 60% of them appearing once. Sequences were obtained from sorted CD4+, CD8+, or CD8+CD57+ T cells (not recorded which) from PBMCs. The receptors shown here come from a human donor with aplastic anemia.

The V gene is TRBV27, the J gene TRBJ2-7; a possible D gene is TRBD2 (7 bases). Germline V gene sequence: CDR1 MNHEY, CDR2 SMNVEV (reference sequence). The CDR3 is made up of 15 amino acids. V was shortened by 6 bases and J by 2 bases, with 17 bases between the two germline ends. The CDR3 DNA is TGTGCCAGCAGCCGCGGGGGCGCGCCGACCTACGAGCAGTACTTC. Protein sequence: CASSRGGAPTYEQYF.

This clonotype has at least ten counts. The chain recombines TRBV9 with TRBJ2-6, with D tentatively TRBD1 (6 bases). CDR1 is SGDLS, CDR2 YYNGEE, per germline. This CDR3 is built from 15 residues. V gave up 2 bases and J gave up 1 base, with 7 bases separating them. The DNA of the CDR3 is TGTGCCAGCAGCGTCACAGGGTCTGGGGCCAACGTCCTGACTTTC. It translates to CASSVTGSGANVLTF.

The chain uses TRBV20-1 and TRBJ2-3, with D unclear. The CDR3 runs to 15 residues. The ends were cut back, 5 bases at V and 0 bases at J, with 15 bases in the middle. Germline V gives CDR1 DFQATT, CDR2 SNEGSKA (reference sequence). CDR3 in DNA: TGCAGTGCTCGCGTAGTAGGGTCTAGCACAGATACGCAGTATTTT. This sequence encodes CSARVVGSSTDTQYF.

The table lists this clonotype with a few counts. V usage is TRBV6-2 or TRBV6-3 and J usage is TRBJ2-7, with 9 bases aligning to TRBD2. CDR3 length: 17 residues. Per germline, CDR1 MNHEY and CDR2 SVGEGT. J gave up 2 bases and V 2 bases, and 10 bases lay outside the gene matches. CDR3 in DNA: TGTGCCAGCAGTTACCGGGGTAGCGGGAGACCTACCTACGAGCAGTACTTC. It yields the protein CASSYRGSGRPTYEQYF.

J is TRBJ2-5 and V is TRBV15; 9 bases are shared with TRBD2. The germline V gene has CDR1 LNHNV and CDR2 YYDKDF (reference sequence). The CDR3 contains 18 residues. J gave up 5 bases and V 1 base, and 14 bases lay outside the gene matches. CDR3 in amino acids: CATSRGLRLRGGGETQYF. CDR3 in DNA: TGTGCCACCAGCAGAGGCCTCAGGTTGCGGGGGGGCGGGGAGACCCAGTACTTC.

This clonotype has only a few counts. The V call is TRBV25-1, the J call TRBJ1-6; 7 bases are shared with TRBD1. Losses at the gene ends were 8 bases for V and 5 bases for J; bases not matched to a gene: 6. Germline assignment: CDR1 MGHDK and CDR2 SYGVNS. This CDR3 is built from 14 residues. CDR3 residues: CASGRQGDNSPLHF. CDR3 DNA sequence: TGTGCCAGCGGCAGACAGGGAGATAATTCACCCCTCCACTTT.

As DNA, the CDR3 is TGTGCCAGCAGTGAAGGGGGTAATTCACCCCTCCACTTT. Protein: CASSEGGNSPLHF. The V and J genes are TRBV25-1 and TRBJ1-6; possibly TRBD1 for D (5 bases). V was shortened by 2 bases and J by 6 bases, with 5 bases between the two germline ends. The CDR3 length is 13 residues. Germline V gives CDR1 MGHDK, CDR2 SYGVNS.